Below, one T cell receptor (beta chain) is given with its context. Sampling times: baseline, cycle 4 day 1, cycle 7 day 1. The data stem from a study of OX40 agonist ivuxolimab in advanced cancers. TCRdb's copy holds only in-frame clones and misses some; the assay was immunoSEQ multiplex PCR. The data show under 90,000 clones, over 85% seen once. Germline-derived CDR1 and CDR2 are SGHTA and FQGNSA. The CDR3 has 13 residues. The input for sequencing was CD4+ or CD8+ T cells sorted from blood, taken in a trial of the OX40 agonist ivuxolimab. This receptor was obtained from an adult with an advanced solid tumor such as melanoma, head and neck, liver or kidney cancer. The V call is TRBV7-2, the J call TRBJ2-5, with unresolved D. The J call is doubtful: the DNA matches TRBJ2-7 better. The CDR3 region is CASSFSSPYEQYF. In nucleotides, the CDR3 is TGTGCCAGCAGCTTCTCCAGCCCCTACGAGCAGTACTTC.